The 19 T cell receptor beta chains below were found in one sample sequenced in a study of T cells in Graves' hyperthyroidism and ophthalmopathy. The source material, RNA transcripts, was used to amplify TCR beta CDR3 regions. TCR CDR3 regions were first amplified by RT-PCR with HTBI primers. TCRdb recomputed calls from the multiplex PCR reads with MiXCR, one row per CDR3 protein. The profile shows 700,000 to 850,000 distinct CDR3 sequences, around a third of them singletons. The source material was blood. The receptors derive from a woman aged 40 to 50 with Graves' hyperthyroidism.

The chain combines TRBV11-2 with TRBJ2-3, with no clear D. Germline V gene lookup returns CDR1 SGHAT and CDR2 FQNNGV. The length of the CDR3 is 13 residues. The V end was cut by 0 bases, the J end by 2 bases, with 3 bases between. Written as DNA, the CDR3 is TGTGCCAGCAGCTTAGAGCACACAGATACGCAGTATTTT. Protein: CASSLEHTDTQYF. Full variable domain (rest looked up from reference TRBV11-2 and TRBJ2-3): EAGVAQSPRYKIIEKRQSVAFWCNPISGHATLYWYQQILGQGPKLLIQFQNNGVVDDSQLPKDRFSAERLKGVDSTLKIQPAKLEDSAVYLCASSLEHTDTQYFGPGTRLTVL.

This clonotype was seen more than once but under ten times. The gene calls are TRBV20-1 and TRBJ2-7, with D perhaps matching TRBD1 or TRBD2 (5 bases each). The CDR3 covers 14 residues. Germline CDR1 and CDR2: DFQATT and SNEGSKA (reference sequence). V lost 0 bases and J lost 2, with 11 bases in between. CDR3 region: CSARDLGETYEQYF. Here the CDR3 DNA reads TGCAGTGCTAGAGATCTGGGGGAGACCTACGAGCAGTACTTC.

This clonotype was counted only a few times. The chain carries TRBV20-1 and TRBJ2-7; D gene uncertain. In germline, CDR1 is DFQATT, CDR2 SNEGSKA (reference sequence). This CDR3 has 13 amino acids. The germline V and J ends were trimmed by 2 bases and 0 bases, with 8 bases remaining between them. Here the CDR3 reads CSARTDNSYEQYF. The CDR3 region has the DNA TGCAGTGCTAGAACAGATAACTCCTACGAGCAGTACTTC.

In nucleotides, the CDR3 is TGTGCCAGCGGGACTGGGGACAGGGCTGGCTACACCTTC. This encodes CASGTGDRAGYTF. This chain links TRBV7-2 with TRBJ1-2, with TRBD1 matching over 9 bases. V lost 8 bases, J lost 7 bases, and 8 bases stayed unmatched. This CDR3 contains 13 residues. Germline V gene data show CDR1 as SGHTA and CDR2 as FQGNSA.

This clonotype was counted only a few times. This sequence joins TRBV7-8 and TRBJ1-1; D unresolved. Per germline, CDR1 SGHVS and CDR2 FQNEAQ. Trimming took off 5 bases at V and 7 bases at J, with 17 bases between the two ends. The CDR3 spans 14 residues. CDR3 loop: CASSQDVGAREAFF. DNA for the CDR3: TGTGCCAGCAGCCAAGACGTAGGAGCTCGTGAAGCTTTCTTT.

The chain joins TRBV6-5 to TRBJ2-6; possibly TRBD1 for D (6 bases). The CDR3 has 19 residues. With 4 bases removed from V and 0 bases from J, the gap between germline ends came to 19 bases. Germline loops: CDR1 MNHEY, CDR2 SVGAGI. The CDR3 spells CASSLWSGQISSGANVLTF. The CDR3 DNA reads as TGTGCCAGCAGTTTATGGTCTGGACAGATCAGCTCTGGGGCCAACGTCCTGACTTTC.

This rearrangement joins TRBV19 to TRBJ1-4; 7 bases match TRBD1. CDR1 and CDR2 (germline): LNHDA, SQIVND (reference sequence). The CDR3 contains 16 residues. V lost 7 bases, J lost 7 bases, and 15 bases stayed unmatched. CDR3 residues: CASTTDRDRLSEKLFF. The CDR3 nucleotides are TGTGCCAGTACCACCGACAGGGATAGGCTTAGTGAAAAACTGTTTTTT.

This clonotype was seen a single time. The chain uses TRBV7-9 and TRBJ1-4, with D tentatively TRBD1 (6 bases). Trimming shortened V by 5 bases and J by 12 bases, and 19 bases separated the two germline ends. In germline, CDR1 is SEHNR, CDR2 FQNEAQ (reference sequence). The CDR3 length is 14 residues. Here the CDR3 DNA reads TGTGCCAGCAGCCCCCCCCCGGGGGCCGGGGAACTGTTTTTT. Translated: CASSPPPGAGELFF.

Many counts were recorded for this clonotype. V gene TRBV7-2 combines with J gene TRBJ1-5, with unresolved D. Between the trimmed V and J ends, which lost 3 bases and 3 bases, there was a span of 6 bases. The CDR3 consists of 13 residues. Germline V lookup: CDR1 SGHTA, CDR2 FQGNSA. This CDR3 reads CASSFQNNQPQHF. CDR3 DNA sequence: TGTGCCAGCAGCTTTCAGAACAATCAGCCCCAGCATTTT.

Of note for this clonotype: This may stem from a read error, because a much larger clone lies one nucleotide away. No conserved phenylalanine or tryptophan is present at the end of the CDR3, so a read error is the likely explanation. No DNA is shown, since the ends of the CDR3 on it are uncertain; the CDR3 is the one TCRdb lists. This sequence joins TRBV5-1 and TRBJ2-2; the table's TRBD1 call for D was not verified on the DNA. The CDR3 length equals 14 residues, ends included. The germline V gene encodes CDR1 SGHRS and CDR2 YFSETQ. The CDR3 spells CASSLTGNTGELLL.

This clonotype occurred many times. This chain links TRBV6-5 with TRBJ1-5, with TRBD1 matching over 7 bases. The CDR3 covers 14 residues. The germline V gene encodes CDR1 MNHEY and CDR2 SVGAGI. The ends lost 6 bases at V and 3 bases at J; junction bases unmatched: 5. The CDR3 region is CASSGGQPNQPQHF. For the CDR3, the DNA is TGTGCCAGCAGCGGGGGACAGCCCAATCAGCCCCAGCATTTT.

This clonotype appeared a single time. The chain couples TRBV9 to TRBJ2-7; TRBD1 is a possible D gene (6 bases). Germline assignment: CDR1 SGDLS and CDR2 YYNGEE. V was clipped by 2 bases and J by 5 bases, with 20 bases between them. The CDR3 sequence is 16 residues long. CDR3 sequence: CASSVWTDPTPNEQYF. The CDR3 DNA sequence: TGTGCCAGCAGCGTCTGGACAGACCCCACGCCCAACGAGCAGTACTTC.

The genes are TRBV20-1 and TRBJ1-1; 7 nucleotides match TRBD1. This CDR3 has 13 amino acids. Germline V CDR1 and CDR2: DFQATT, SNEGSKA (reference sequence). V shed 6 bases, J shed 5 bases, and the junction held 9 bases outside the gene matches. Written as DNA, the CDR3 is TGCAGTGCGCCGGACGCCAGGGGGACTGAAGCTTTCTTT. Its translation: CSAPDARGTEAFF.

In this sample, this clonotype turned up many times. V and J are TRBV19 and TRBJ2-7, with 7 positions matching TRBD1. The CDR3 is 15 residues long. CDR1 is LNHDA and CDR2 is SQIVND in the germline V gene (reference sequence). Losses at the gene ends were 3 bases for V and 3 bases for J; bases not matched to a gene: 8. The CDR3 sequence: CASSMGTGAFYEQYF. DNA for the CDR3: TGTGCCAGTAGTATGGGAACAGGGGCTTTCTACGAGCAGTACTTC.

With respect to this clonotype: Being one base from a much bigger clone, this may be a read error. The chain couples TRBV9 to TRBJ1-5, with 7 bases that match TRBD1. V was clipped by 0 bases and J by 5 bases; unmatched bases: 5. Germline V CDR1 and CDR2: SGDLS, YYNGEE. This CDR3 has 15 residues. CDR3 nucleotides: TGTGCCAGCAGCGTAGGGCGGGACAGTGATCAGCCCCAGCATTTT. It is translated as CASSVGRDSDQPQHF.

This clonotype appeared many times. The chain carries TRBV12-3 or TRBV12-4 and TRBJ2-7; 8 bases align to TRBD2. V was clipped by 6 bases and J by 6 bases; unmatched bases: 10. The CDR3 sequence is 14 residues long. For the CDR3, the DNA is TGTGCCAGCAGGGGAGCGGGAGTGTTGGGCGAGCAGTACTTC. Translation gives CASRGAGVLGEQYF.

The V gene is TRBV4-1, the J gene TRBJ1-1; D possibly corresponds to TRBD1 (6 bases). This CDR3 spans 14 amino acids. The V gene lost 2 bases and the J gene lost 6 bases, with 13 bases spanning the gap. The germline V gene encodes CDR1 MGHRA and CDR2 YSYEKL. The CDR3: CASSQQARGAEAFF. The CDR3 DNA follows: TGCGCCAGCAGCCAACAAGCGAGGGGGGCTGAAGCTTTCTTT.

The sample holds a few counts of this clonotype. The rearrangement uses TRBV7-8 and TRBJ2-2; no definite D call. Trimming cost V 7 bases and J 0 bases, with 15 bases left between them. This CDR3 has 16 amino acids. Germline V gene sequence: CDR1 SGHVS, CDR2 FQNEAQ. The DNA of the CDR3 is TGTGCCAGCATTATACGGCCCAACGCGAACACCGGGGAGCTGTTTTTT. Translated: CASIIRPNANTGELFF.

This clonotype was seen a handful of times. The chain is built from TRBV20-1 and TRBJ2-7; D gene unclear. The CDR3 is made up of 15 amino acids. V was shortened by 5 bases and J by 0 bases, with 17 bases between the two germline ends. Germline lookup yields CDR1 DFQATT and CDR2 SNEGSKA (reference sequence). CDR3 residues: CSAFGPADNSYEQYF. In DNA form, the CDR3 reads TGCAGTGCTTTCGGTCCAGCAGATAACTCCTACGAGCAGTACTTC.